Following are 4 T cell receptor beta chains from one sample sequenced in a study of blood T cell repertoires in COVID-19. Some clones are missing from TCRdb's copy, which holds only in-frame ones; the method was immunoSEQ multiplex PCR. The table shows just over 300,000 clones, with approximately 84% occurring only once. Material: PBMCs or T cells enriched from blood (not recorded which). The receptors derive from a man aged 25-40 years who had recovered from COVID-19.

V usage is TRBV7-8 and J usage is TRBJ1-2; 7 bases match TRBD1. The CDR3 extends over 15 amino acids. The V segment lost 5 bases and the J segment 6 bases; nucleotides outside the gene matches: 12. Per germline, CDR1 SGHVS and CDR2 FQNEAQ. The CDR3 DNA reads TGTGCCAGCAGCCAAAGACAGGGAGGAGGGGATGGCTACACCTTC. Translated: CASSQRQGGGDGYTF.

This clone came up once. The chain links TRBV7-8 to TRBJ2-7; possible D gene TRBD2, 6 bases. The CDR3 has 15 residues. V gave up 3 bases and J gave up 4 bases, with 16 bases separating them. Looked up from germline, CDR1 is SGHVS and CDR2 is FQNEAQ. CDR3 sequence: CASSFRIGGIYEQYF. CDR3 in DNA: TGTGCCAGCAGCTTCCGTATAGGCGGGATTTACGAGCAGTACTTC.

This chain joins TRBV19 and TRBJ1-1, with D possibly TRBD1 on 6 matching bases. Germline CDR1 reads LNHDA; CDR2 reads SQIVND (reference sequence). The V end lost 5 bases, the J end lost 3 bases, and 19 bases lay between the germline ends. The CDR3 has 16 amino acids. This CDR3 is CASSSTGHPGDTEAFF. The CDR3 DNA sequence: TGTGCCAGTAGTTCCACGGGACATCCGGGTGACACTGAAGCTTTCTTT.

Written as DNA, the CDR3 is TGTGCCAGCTCCCTCCCGACAGGGGGCGCATCTGGCTACACCTTC. Translation: CASSLPTGGASGYTF. V and J are TRBV18 and TRBJ1-2; 10 bases agree with TRBD1. CDR1 and CDR2 (germline): KGHSH, LQKENI. This CDR3 spans 15 amino acids. The trim removed 6 bases at V and 7 bases at J, leaving 11 bases unmatched.